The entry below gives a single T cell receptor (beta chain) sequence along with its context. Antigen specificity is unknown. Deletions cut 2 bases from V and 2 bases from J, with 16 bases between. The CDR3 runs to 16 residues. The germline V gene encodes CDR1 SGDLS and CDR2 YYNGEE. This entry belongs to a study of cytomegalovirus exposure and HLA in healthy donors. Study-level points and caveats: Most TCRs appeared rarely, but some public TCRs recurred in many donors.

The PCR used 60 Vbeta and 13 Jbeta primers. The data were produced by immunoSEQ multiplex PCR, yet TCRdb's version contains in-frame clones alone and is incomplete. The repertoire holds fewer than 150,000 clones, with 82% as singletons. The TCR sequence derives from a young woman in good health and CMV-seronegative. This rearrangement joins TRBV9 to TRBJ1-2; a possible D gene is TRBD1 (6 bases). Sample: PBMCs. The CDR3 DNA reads TGTGCCAGCAGCGTGAAGAACCCACAGGGAAACTATGGCTACACCTTC. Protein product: CASSVKNPQGNYGYTF.